Shown below are 8 T cell receptor beta chains from a single sample sequenced in a study of OX40 agonist ivuxolimab in advanced cancers. Libraries were built with the immunoSEQ multiplex PCR assay. TCRdb provides this immuneACCESS table in a form limited to in-frame rearrangements. Some clones are lacking; in checked studies, under half of them reflect an unresolved V gene, and why the rest are absent is not known. Counted in this sample were tens of thousands of clones; about 91% of them appeared once. About 23% of the sample lies in the top ten. The sequencing here drew on CD4+ or CD8+ T cells sorted from blood, taken in a trial of the OX40 agonist ivuxolimab. Every receptor here comes from an adult with an advanced solid tumor such as melanoma, head and neck, liver or kidney cancer.

V is TRBV4-1 and J is TRBJ2-5, with TRBD2 matching 11 bases. Trimming removed 6 bases from V and 5 bases from J; junction bases left unmatched: 5. CDR1 is MGHRA, CDR2 YSYEKL, per germline. This CDR3 has 14 amino acids. The CDR3, as DNA: TGCGCCAGCAGACCTAGCGGGAGGTCGGAGACCCAGTACTTC. Its translation is CASRPSGRSETQYF.

The gene calls are TRBV6-1 and TRBJ2-1; D is tentatively TRBD1 or TRBD2 (5 bases each). This CDR3 is built from 14 residues. V gave up 6 bases and J gave up 7 bases, with 16 bases separating them. Germline-derived CDR1 and CDR2 are MNHNS and SASEGT. CDR3 residues: CASRGDLSRNEQFF. CDR3 DNA: TGTGCCAGCAGGGGGGACCTAAGTCGGAATGAGCAGTTCTTC.

The V call is TRBV7-9, the J call TRBJ2-3; D is possibly TRBD2 (6 bases). This CDR3 is built from 15 residues. Trimming cost V 2 bases and J 0 bases, with 9 bases left between them. Germline CDR1 is SEHNR and CDR2 is FQNEAQ (reference sequence). Here the CDR3 reads CASSLLSGSTDTQYF. The CDR3 nucleotides read TGTGCCAGCAGCTTACTAAGCGGGAGCACAGATACGCAGTATTTT.

The rearrangement uses TRBV4-1 and TRBJ2-1; 10 bases line up with TRBD2. The CDR3 runs to 16 residues. In germline, CDR1 is MGHRA, CDR2 YSYEKL. The trim removed 9 bases at V and 7 bases at J, leaving 15 bases unmatched. The CDR3 protein is CASHVVAGGASNEQFF. In DNA, the CDR3 is TGCGCCAGTCACGTAGTAGCGGGAGGCGCCTCAAATGAGCAGTTCTTC.

The J gene is TRBJ2-7, the V gene TRBV4-1; 9 bases align to TRBD1. The trim removed 0 bases at V and 3 bases at J, leaving 3 bases unmatched. The CDR3 consists of 15 residues. The germline V gene has CDR1 MGHRA and CDR2 YSYEKL. The CDR3 DNA follows: TGCGCCAGCAGCCAAGAGAACAGGGGGCGCTACGAGCAGTACTTC. Translation: CASSQENRGRYEQYF.

As for this clone: Other DNA variants within this sample encode the same CDR3. The chain is built from TRBV4-1 and TRBJ2-3, with 9 bases fitting TRBD1. Germline V lookup: CDR1 MGHRA, CDR2 YSYEKL. Germline trimming cut 3 bases from V and 5 bases from J; bases unmatched to any gene: 0. This CDR3 comprises 13 residues. In DNA form, the CDR3 reads TGCGCCAGCAGCCAGGACAGGGGAGATACGCAGTATTTT. As protein: CASSQDRGDTQYF.

J is TRBJ2-3 and V is TRBV10-3; maybe TRBD2 (5 bases). CDR1 is ENHRY, CDR2 SYGVKD, per germline. V gave up 3 bases and J gave up 3 bases, with 16 bases separating them. This CDR3 contains 16 residues. The CDR3 loop is CAISERSSFYTDTQYF. The CDR3 DNA reads as TGTGCCATCAGTGAAAGGTCTAGCTTTTATACAGATACGCAGTATTTT.

This clone was recorded a few times. The V gene is TRBV28, the J gene TRBJ2-3; TRBD1 might be the D (5 bases). This CDR3 comprises 15 residues. V was trimmed by 5 bases and J by 5 bases, leaving 17 bases between them. CDR1 and CDR2 (germline): MDHEN, SYDVKM. The CDR3 here is CASSPSDSGRDTQYF. As DNA, the CDR3 is TGTGCCAGCAGTCCATCAGACAGTGGCAGAGATACGCAGTATTTT.